These T cell receptor beta chains were read from a single sample in a study of T cells after yellow fever vaccination. TCRdb reprocessed the 5' RACE reads via MiXCR and lists one record per CDR3 protein. This sample yields roughly 400,000 distinct CDR3 sequences, of which approximately 18% are seen a single time; about 18% belongs to the top ten. Sequenced material: PBMCs, taken before the yellow fever booster vaccination. The source of these receptors is a man between 18 and 29 years old who received the YFV17D yellow fever vaccine. The CDR3 runs from the conserved cysteine through the conserved F or W. D genes are given only for firm matches. Clone size appears in some rows only: once, few, many, or a class for an expanded clone.

j_call d_call clone_size v_call cdr3_nt cdr3_aa
TRBJ1-2 TRBD1 many TRBV20-1 TGCAGTGCTAGAGATGGGGACAGGGGAAACTATGGCTACACCTTC CSARDGDRGNYGYTF
TRBJ1-4 . few TRBV6-5 TGTGCCAGCAGTTTACAGGGAGGAGAGGTTTGGGAAAAACTGTTTTTT CASSLQGGEVWEKLFF
TRBJ1-5 . . TRBV4-2 TGTGCCAGCAGCTCCGAGGACAGCCACAATCAGCCCCAGCATTTT CASSSEDSHNQPQHF
TRBJ1-6 TRBD1 . TRBV12-3/TRBV12-4 TGTGCCAGCAGCGATGGGACAGATAATTCACCCCTCCACTTT CASSDGTDNSPLHF
TRBJ2-7 TRBD1 few TRBV6-5 TGTGCCAGCAGTTACTCGGGACAGCTAGCCTACGAGCAGTACTTC CASSYSGQLAYEQYF
TRBJ2-4 . few TRBV20-1 TGCAGTGCCCAGAGAGCCTCCGCCAAAAACATTCAGTACTTC CSAQRASAKNIQYF
TRBJ1-1 TRBD1 . TRBV5-1 TGCGCCAGCAGCAGGACAGGGACGAACACTGAAGCTTTCTTT CASSRTGTNTEAFF
TRBJ1-3 TRBD1 few TRBV20-1 TGCAGTGCTACCACAGGGGGCTTTCAGGACACCATATATTTT CSATTGGFQDTIYF
TRBJ1-1 . few TRBV20-1 TGCAGTGCTAGACGGGCAGGGTACACTGAAGCTTTCTTT CSARRAGYTEAFF
TRBJ2-3 . few TRBV2 TGTGCCAGCAGTAAAATGGGGGGAACGACAGATACGCAGTATTTT CASSKMGGTTDTQYF
TRBJ1-1 TRBD1 many TRBV6-1 TGTGCCGGATCGGGACAGCCGAACACTGAAGCTTTCTTT CAGSGQPNTEAFF
TRBJ1-3 . few TRBV29-1 TGCAGCACGACGGAGGGAAACACCATATATTTT CSTTEGNTIYF
TRBJ1-4 . . TRBV4-3 TGCGCCAGCAGCCTACGTCAACGAGGGGAAAAACTGTTTTTT CASSLRQRGEKLFF
TRBJ1-2 . . TRBV5-1 TGCGCCAGCAGCCCGTGGGTGGTGACTGATCGGGGCTACACCTTC CASSPWVVTDRGYTF
TRBJ1-6 TRBD1 few TRBV6-2/TRBV6-3 TGTGCCAGCGGACAGGGGACGCGGTCACCCCTCCACTTT CASGQGTRSPLHF
TRBJ2-1 TRBD1 . TRBV4-3 TGCGCCAGCAGCCCAGGGACAGGGAGGAACAATGAGCAGTTCTTC CASSPGTGRNNEQFF
TRBJ1-6 TRBD1 few TRBV7-9 TGTGCCAGCAGCCCGGACAGGGGAGGCCTAACTTCACCCCTCCACTTT CASSPDRGGLTSPLHF
TRBJ2-1 TRBD1 few TRBV7-2 TGTGCCAGCAGCTCACGGACAGGGGGTTGGGGTGAGCAGTTCTTC CASSSRTGGWGEQFF
TRBJ1-1 TRBD1 . TRBV19 TGTGCCAGTAGTGCGGCAGGGGGCCGGTTCTTT CASSAAGGRFF
TRBJ1-2 . . TRBV27 TGTGCCAGCAGGCGCGATGGGACGGGGTTGGGCTACACCTTC CASRRDGTGLGYTF
TRBJ1-2 TRBD1 . TRBV27 TGTGCCAGCAGAGGCCTGGGGGGACAGGGCTATGGCTACACCTTC CASRGLGGQGYGYTF
TRBJ1-1 . . TRBV20-1 TGCAGTGCTAGAGAGACATGGCGGGACACGACAGCTTTCTTT CSARETWRDTTAFF
TRBJ1-6 . . TRBV5-1 TGCGCCAGCAGCTTGCTGTGGCGTTCACCCCTCCACTTT CASSLLWRSPLHF
TRBJ1-1 . . TRBV5-1 TGCGCCAGCAGCTTGGGGCCGGGACACCTTTACATGAACACTGAAGCTTTCTTT CASSLGPGHLYMNTEAFF
TRBJ2-5 TRBD2 few TRBV4-3 TGCGCCAGCAGCCAAGAGGCGGCGGGGGGCCAAGAGACCCAGTACTTC CASSQEAAGGQETQYF
TRBJ2-1 . . TRBV4-1 TGCGCCAGCAGCCAACCTATTAGACAGTTAAGCAATGAGCAGTTCTTC CASSQPIRQLSNEQFF
TRBJ2-3 TRBD2 . TRBV9 TGTGCCGCAGGAGCGGGGGGGCCTCGGGATACGCAGTATTTT CAAGAGGPRDTQYF
TRBJ2-3 . many TRBV12-3/TRBV12-4 TGTGCCAGCAGTTTTCTCAGCACAGATACGCAGTATTTT CASSFLSTDTQYF
TRBJ2-1 . many TRBV4-3 TGCGCCAGCAGCCAAGGGCGGGCACGTGAGCAGTTCTTC CASSQGRAREQFF
TRBJ1-6 . many TRBV4-3 TGCGCCAGCAAACCTGCGGGAGCCTCCTATAATTCACCCCTCCACTTT CASKPAGASYNSPLHF
TRBJ1-1 TRBD1 . TRBV7-2 TGTGCCAGCAGCTTTGGGACAGGAAGCCCTGAAGCTTTCTTT CASSFGTGSPEAFF
TRBJ1-2 . few TRBV10-3 TGTGCCATCAGTGAATCCCAGGGAAGGGGCTATGGCTACACCTTC CAISESQGRGYGYTF
TRBJ1-5 . few TRBV27 TGTGCCAGCGGGGGGAGTCAGCCCCAGCATTTT CASGGSQPQHF
TRBJ1-1 . . TRBV11-3 TGTGCCAGCAGCCCCTCGAACTGGAACACTGAAGCTTTCTTT CASSPSNWNTEAFF
TRBJ1-1 . . TRBV7-2 TGTGCCAGCAGCTTAGCCGCTATTGCTTTCTTT CASSLAAIAFF
TRBJ1-2 . few TRBV29-1 TGCAGCGTTGAAACAGGGAATGGCTACACCTTC CSVETGNGYTF
TRBJ2-1 . few TRBV5-1 TGCGCCAGCAGCCCCGAAGGACAGCTTCTAGGCTACAATGAGCAGTTCTTC CASSPEGQLLGYNEQFF
TRBJ2-1 . . TRBV4-3 TGCGCCAGCAGCCAAGTTGAGGGTATGAATGAGCAGTTCTTC CASSQVEGMNEQFF
TRBJ2-1 TRBD2 . TRBV6-2/TRBV6-3 TGTGCCAGCAGTACACATGGGGGGGAGTTCTTC CASSTHGGEFF
TRBJ2-2 TRBD2 . TRBV10-3 TGTGCCATCAGTACAAGACTAGCGGGGCACACCGGGGAGCTGTTTTTT CAISTRLAGHTGELFF
TRBJ1-2 . few TRBV29-1 TGCAGCGTTGATCCGTATGGCTACACCTTC CSVDPYGYTF
TRBJ2-1 TRBD1 . TRBV2 TGTGCCAGCCGGGACAGGGGGGGTAATGAGCAGTTCTTC CASRDRGGNEQFF
TRBJ1-5 . few TRBV15 TGTGCCACCAGCAGGGGAGGACAGTTCAATCAGCCCCAGCATTTT CATSRGGQFNQPQHF